This entry lists 23 T cell receptor beta chains sequenced from one sample in a study of cytomegalovirus exposure and HLA in healthy donors. The PCR contained 60 Vbeta and 13 Jbeta primers. The protocol was immunoSEQ multiplex PCR, while the TCRdb copy is restricted to in-frame clones and leaves out a portion. The table includes about 130,000 clones, roughly 17% detected once. Sequencing input: PBMCs. Receptors originate from a female donor in good health and CMV-seropositive.

The chain has TRBV6-5 and TRBJ2-5; 7 nucleotides line up with TRBD1. The J call could be wrong; TRBJ2-7 is a better fit for the DNA end. CDR1 is MNHEY and CDR2 is SVGAGI in the germline V gene. This CDR3 spans 14 amino acids. The CDR3 reads CASSYTDRVHEQYF. The CDR3 bases are TGTGCCAGCAGTTACACCGACAGGGTTCACGAGCAGTACTTC.

The V call is TRBV30, the J call TRBJ1-5; perhaps TRBD1 as D (6 bases). Trimming stripped 3 bases from V and 3 bases from J, with 15 bases between. The V gene's germline CDR1 is GTSNPN and CDR2 SVGIG (reference sequence). This CDR3 contains 15 residues. CDR3 loop: CAWSPPPGVNQPQHF. The CDR3 DNA reads as TGTGCCTGGAGCCCACCACCAGGGGTCAATCAGCCCCAGCATTTT. Complete variable domain (other parts from reference TRBV30 and TRBJ1-5): SQTIHQWPATLVQPVGSPLSLECTVEGTSNPNLYWYRQAAGRGLQLLFYSVGIGQISSEVPQNLSASRPQDRQFILSSKKLLLSDSGFYLCAWSPPPGVNQPQHFGDGTRLSIL.

This clone was detected only a few times. The V call is TRBV2, the J call TRBJ2-3; possible D gene TRBD2, 5 bases. The germline V gene encodes CDR1 SNHLY and CDR2 FYNNEI. This CDR3 is built from 14 residues. The V end lost 8 bases, the J end lost 2 bases, and 14 bases lay between the germline ends. In DNA form, the CDR3 reads TGTGCCAGCGTGTCTAGCCCCTACACAGATACGCAGTATTTT. As protein: CASVSSPYTDTQYF.

This clone was seen a few times. The chain employs TRBV6-6 and TRBJ2-1, with D hard to call. The CDR3 spans 12 residues. The germline V gene encodes CDR1 MNHNY and CDR2 SVGAGI (reference sequence). With 5 bases removed from V and 7 bases from J, the gap between germline ends came to 9 bases. The DNA for the CDR3 is TGTGCCAGCAGTCCCACGCGGAATGAGCAGTTCTTC. Protein product: CASSPTRNEQFF.

The chain uses TRBV7-9 and TRBJ1-2, with TRBD1 matching 9 bases. CDR1 is SEHNR, CDR2 FQNEAQ, per germline (reference sequence). The junction had 6 bases not matched to a gene; V was cut back by 4 bases and J by 3 bases. The CDR3 runs 15 residues. The CDR3 loop reads CASSSPGQGDYGYTF. The CDR3 DNA is TGTGCCAGCAGCTCCCCGGGACAGGGTGACTATGGCTACACCTTC. The whole variable domain, filled in from reference TRBV7-9 and TRBJ1-2, reads DTGVSQNPRHKITKRGQNVTFRCDPISEHNRLYWYRQTLGQGPEFLTYFQNEAQLEKSRLLSDRFSAERPKGSFSTLEIQRTEQGDSAMYLCASSSPGQGDYGYTFGSGTRLTVV.

This clone was seen a few times. V gene TRBV5-1 combines with J gene TRBJ2-2; TRBD1 matches at 7 bases. Germline V gives CDR1 SGHRS, CDR2 YFSETQ. V lost 8 bases, J lost 4 bases, and 11 bases stayed unmatched. CDR3 length equals 15 residues. The CDR3 sequence is CASHLQGRTTGELFF. In DNA, the CDR3 is TGCGCCAGTCATCTACAGGGGCGGACCACCGGGGAGCTGTTTTTT.

About this clone itself: The sample has other DNA sequences that encode this CDR3 too. This chain uses TRBV9 with TRBJ2-3; the D is unclear. The CDR3 runs 12 residues. V was clipped by 3 bases and J by 2 bases, with 4 bases between them. Germline CDR1 and CDR2: SGDLS and YYNGEE. The CDR3 sequence is CASSASTDTQYF. In DNA, the CDR3 is TGTGCCAGCAGCGCCTCCACAGATACGCAGTATTTT.

V gene TRBV18 combines with J gene TRBJ2-3; 9 bases are shared with TRBD2. There are 16 residues in the CDR3. Unmatched junction bases numbered 5, after V lost 1 base and J lost 3 bases. Germline V gene sequence: CDR1 KGHSH, CDR2 LQKENI. The CDR3 nucleotides are TGTGCCAGCTCACCACTCCTAGCGGGACTTACAGATACGCAGTATTTT. Translated, it gives CASSPLLAGLTDTQYF.

This clone was counted only a few times. The rearrangement uses TRBV10-1 and TRBJ2-3, with 12 bases lining up with TRBD2. CDR1 and CDR2 from the germline V gene are WNHNN and SYGVQD (reference sequence). V was clipped by 9 bases and J by 0 bases; unmatched bases: 7. The CDR3 totals 16 residues. The CDR3 spells CASRTSGESSTDTQYF. CDR3 in DNA: TGCGCCAGTAGGACTAGCGGGGAGTCTAGCACAGATACGCAGTATTTT.

This clone has more than one count but fewer than ten. J is TRBJ1-2 and V is TRBV7-9, with TRBD1 identical over 8 bases. After removal of 0 bases from V and 6 bases from J, the junction contained 3 bases not matched to a gene. Germline CDR1 reads SEHNR; CDR2 reads FQNEAQ (reference sequence). This CDR3 spans 14 amino acids. This CDR3 reads CASSLATGGHGYTF. The CDR3 DNA sequence: TGTGCCAGCAGCTTAGCTACAGGGGGTCATGGCTACACCTTC. Full variable domain (rest looked up from reference TRBV7-9 and TRBJ1-2): DTGVSQNPRHKITKRGQNVTFRCDPISEHNRLYWYRQTLGQGPEFLTYFQNEAQLEKSRLLSDRFSAERPKGSFSTLEIQRTEQGDSAMYLCASSLATGGHGYTFGSGTRLTVV.

This clone was found a few times. The chain recombines TRBV7-9 with TRBJ1-6; weak D call: TRBD1 (5 bases). CDR1 and CDR2 from the germline V gene are SEHNR and FQNEAQ (reference sequence). The V and J ends lost 1 base and 10 bases respectively, with 17 bases between them. The CDR3 runs 16 residues. For the CDR3, the DNA is TGTGCCAGCAGCTTAGTATGGTCAGGGTATATCTCACCCCTCCACTTT. Amino acids: CASSLVWSGYISPLHF.

With regard to this clone: An end of the junction differs from the germline gene, which may be a read error. This chain links TRBV28 with TRBJ2-1; 11 nucleotides agree with TRBD2. Germline CDR1 reads MDHEN; CDR2 reads SYDVKM. The CDR3 consists of 14 residues. The CDR3 is CASSSQELAGGRLF. In DNA, the CDR3 is TGTGCCAGCAGTTCCCAAGAGTTAGCGGGGGGGCGGCTCTTC.

The chain employs TRBV6-5 and TRBJ1-2, with 9 bases matching TRBD1. Germline V gene sequence: CDR1 MNHEY, CDR2 SVGAGI. The CDR3 has 13 amino acids. Trimming cost V 6 bases and J 8 bases; bases outside gene matches: 7. The CDR3 coding sequence is TGTGCCAGCAGGATCACAGGGGGCGGGGGCTACACCTTC. The encoded protein is CASRITGGGGYTF.

This chain joins TRBV29-1 and TRBJ2-4, with D uncertain. Germline CDR1 is SQVTM and CDR2 is ANQGSEA. V dropped 5 bases and J dropped 5 bases, with 10 bases sitting between them. CDR3 length: 12 residues. The CDR3 DNA follows: TGCAGCGTTCTATCGCCTGAAAACATTCAGTACTTC. Protein: CSVLSPENIQYF.

This clone occurred once. This chain joins TRBV21-1 and TRBJ1-1. TRBV21-1 is a listed pseudogene. CDR3 length: 19 residues. The CDR3 loop reads CASSKGAVRGPRMNTEAFF. The CDR3 DNA follows: TGTGCCAGCAGCAAAGGGGCAGTGCGGGGGCCCCGCATGAACACTGAAGCTTTCTTT.

The chain recombines TRBV19 with TRBJ2-4, with 7 bases aligning to TRBD1. Germline loops: CDR1 LNHDA, CDR2 SQIVND (reference sequence). The CDR3 runs to 14 residues. Unmatched junction bases numbered 9, after V lost 5 bases and J lost 8 bases. The CDR3 loop is CASSPGGTGYIQYF. CDR3 bases: TGTGCCAGTAGTCCAGGGGGAACGGGGTACATTCAGTACTTC. Full variable domain (missing parts from reference TRBV19 and TRBJ2-4): DGGITQSPKYLFRKEGQNVTLSCEQNLNHDAMYWYRQDPGQGLRLIYYSQIVNDFQKGDIAEGYSVSREKKESFPLTVTSAQKNPTAFYLCASSPGGTGYIQYFGAGTRLSVL.

The chain is built from TRBV4-3 and TRBJ1-2; D unresolved. CDR1 and CDR2 from the germline V gene are LGHNA and YSLEER. The CDR3 length is 14 residues. V was trimmed by 0 bases and J by 7 bases, leaving 12 bases between them. CDR3 coding DNA: TGCGCCAGCAGCCAAGACTTCGGTTCCTTTGGCTACACCTTC. As protein: CASSQDFGSFGYTF.

The chain uses TRBV5-1 and TRBJ1-1; 7 bases match TRBD1. Losses at the gene ends were 1 base for V and 2 bases for J; bases not matched to a gene: 8. The V gene's germline CDR1 is SGHRS and CDR2 YFSETQ. The CDR3 spans 16 residues. CDR3 DNA sequence: TGCGCCAGCAGCTTGCTAAACAGGGGTTTTAACACTGAAGCTTTCTTT. This gives the protein CASSLLNRGFNTEAFF.

This sequence joins TRBV6-5 and TRBJ1-2; 8 nucleotides line up with TRBD1. The CDR3 sequence is 13 residues long. The V gene's germline CDR1 is MNHEY and CDR2 SVGAGI. V gave up 2 bases and J gave up 8 bases; unmatched junction bases: 4. CDR3 sequence (DNA): TGTGCCAGCAGTTACCAGGGGGCGTGGGGCTACACCTTC. This translates into CASSYQGAWGYTF.

This clone came up a few times. The chain joins TRBV5-1 to TRBJ2-5, with 11 bases lining up with TRBD2. Per germline, CDR1 SGHRS and CDR2 YFSETQ. V shed 6 bases and J 5 bases; nucleotides not matched to a gene: 9. This CDR3 contains 15 residues. CDR3 in DNA: TGCGCCAGCAAGCGACTAGCGGGGAGCTGGGAGACCCAGTACTTC. Encoded protein: CASKRLAGSWETQYF.

This clone has more than one count but fewer than ten. This chain joins TRBV4-3 and TRBJ1-3; D is unresolved. Trimming removed 4 bases from V and 2 bases from J, with 9 bases in between. There are 14 residues in the CDR3. Germline V lookup: CDR1 LGHNA, CDR2 YSLEER. CDR3 coding DNA: TGCGCCAGCAGCCCCTCAAGCACTGGAAACACCATATATTTT. The encoded protein is CASSPSSTGNTIYF.

This sequence joins TRBV30 and TRBJ2-5; 8 positions match TRBD2. The ends lost 3 bases at V and 6 bases at J; junction bases unmatched: 6. CDR3 length: 13 residues. Germline loops: CDR1 GTSNPN, CDR2 SVGIG (reference sequence). The DNA of the CDR3 is TGTGCCTGGAGCACGGGGGGGCCCCAGACCCAGTACTTC. Its translation is CAWSTGGPQTQYF.

This clone was detected a few times. The rearrangement links TRBV4-2 to TRBJ2-7; tentative D call: TRBD2 (5 bases). Trimming shortened V by 4 bases and J by 3 bases, and 16 bases separated the two germline ends. Germline V gene sequence: CDR1 LGHNA, CDR2 YNFKEQ. The CDR3 covers 15 residues. CDR3 sequence (DNA): TGTGCCAGCAGCCCTGACCTGACTACGTTCTACGAGCAGTACTTC. The encoded protein is CASSPDLTTFYEQYF.